The 7 T cell receptor beta chains in this list originate from one sample, sequenced in a study of cytomegalovirus exposure and HLA in healthy donors. The PCR contained 60 Vbeta and 13 Jbeta primers. TCRdb keeps only in-frame clones here, not all; method: immunoSEQ multiplex PCR. This sample carries 120,000 to 150,000 clones, around 80% of them seen once, and the ten largest clones take 2.5% to 3%. What was sequenced was PBMCs. The receptors here all came from a woman aged 25 to 39 in good health and CMV-seronegative.

This clone was recorded a few times. This sequence joins TRBV4-3 and TRBJ2-6; no firm D call. Germline values: CDR1 LGHNA, CDR2 YSLEER. V gave up 0 bases and J gave up 0 bases, with 6 bases separating them. The CDR3 is made up of 16 amino acids. The CDR3: CASSQESSSGANVLTF. Here the CDR3 DNA reads TGCGCCAGCAGCCAAGAGTCCTCCTCTGGGGCCAACGTCCTGACTTTC.

The chain couples TRBV28 to TRBJ2-7; D gene uncertain. The CDR3 loop spans 17 amino acids. V lost 3 bases and J 2 bases, leaving 20 bases between the germline ends. Germline CDR1 reads MDHEN; CDR2 reads SYDVKM. DNA for the CDR3: TGTGCCAGCAGTTTCCCATCCCGCGTTGCACAGCCCTACGAGCAGTACTTC. Protein sequence: CASSFPSRVAQPYEQYF.

The rearrangement links TRBV5-1 to TRBJ2-5, with 11 bases identical to TRBD1. Germline V gene data show CDR1 as SGHRS and CDR2 as YFSETQ. This CDR3 region has 14 residues. J lost 4 bases, V lost 4 bases, and 3 bases had no gene match. CDR3: CASSRDRGGETQYF. DNA for the CDR3: TGCGCCAGCAGCAGGGACAGGGGGGGAGAGACCCAGTACTTC.

V and J are TRBV11-2 and TRBJ1-4; a possible D gene is TRBD1 (5 bases). V was shortened by 4 bases and J by 3 bases, with 15 bases between the two germline ends. The germline V gene has CDR1 SGHAT and CDR2 FQNNGV. CDR3 length: 16 residues. The CDR3 loop is CASSSNGGWPNEKLFF. As DNA, the CDR3 is TGTGCCAGCAGCTCCAACGGGGGGTGGCCTAATGAAAAACTGTTTTTT.

The genes are TRBV7-3 and TRBJ2-2; 11 bases fit TRBD2. V shed 5 bases and J 1 base; nucleotides not matched to a gene: 3. Germline CDR1 is SGHTA and CDR2 is FQGTGA. The CDR3 is 16 amino acids. The DNA of the CDR3 is TGTGCCAGCAGCCTAGCGGGGGGCAGGAACACCGGGGAGCTGTTTTTT. This gives the protein CASSLAGGRNTGELFF.

V is TRBV7-2 and J is TRBJ1-2; D perhaps matches TRBD1 (5 bases). Trimming removed 3 bases at V and 7 bases at J, with 12 bases between. Germline values: CDR1 SGHTA, CDR2 FQGNSA. This CDR3 has 13 residues. The CDR3: CASSFAGRVGYTF. The CDR3 DNA reads TGTGCCAGCAGCTTCGCGGGGCGGGTTGGCTACACCTTC.

The rearrangement links TRBV5-1 to TRBJ1-1, with D possibly TRBD1 on 6 matching bases. Germline V gene sequence: CDR1 SGHRS, CDR2 YFSETQ. The CDR3 spans 14 residues. V lost 1 base and J 0 bases, leaving 7 bases between the germline ends. CDR3 DNA sequence: TGCGCCAGCAGCTTGACAGGGTTGAACACTGAAGCTTTCTTT. Protein: CASSLTGLNTEAFF.